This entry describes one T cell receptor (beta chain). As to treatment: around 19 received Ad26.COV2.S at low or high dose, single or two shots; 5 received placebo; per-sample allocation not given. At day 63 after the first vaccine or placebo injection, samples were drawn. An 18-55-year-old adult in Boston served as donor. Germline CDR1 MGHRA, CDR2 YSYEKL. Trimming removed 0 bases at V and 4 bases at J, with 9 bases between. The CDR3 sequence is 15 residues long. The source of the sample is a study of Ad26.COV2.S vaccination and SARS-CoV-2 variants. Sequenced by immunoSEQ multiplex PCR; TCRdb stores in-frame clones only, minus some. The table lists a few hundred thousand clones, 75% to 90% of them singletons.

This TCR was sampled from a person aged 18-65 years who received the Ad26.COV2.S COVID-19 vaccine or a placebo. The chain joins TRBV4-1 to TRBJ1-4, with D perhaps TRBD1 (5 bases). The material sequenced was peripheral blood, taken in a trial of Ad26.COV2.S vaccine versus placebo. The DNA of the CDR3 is TGCGCCAGCAGCCAAGATCGGGGGGTTAATGAAAAACTGTTTTTT. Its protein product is CASSQDRGVNEKLFF.